The rows below give T cell receptor beta chains drawn from one sample of a study of identifying expanded T cells in peripheral blood. Sequencing used immunoSEQ multiplex PCR; TCRdb keeps in-frame clones, though not all of them. The table lists more than 50,000 clones, around 83% of them singletons. Specimen: blood. These receptors were obtained from a person aged 18 to 70 in good health. CDR3s leave out the opening cysteine and the closing phenylalanine or tryptophan. Each record gives: CDR3 protein, V gene.

CDR3 protein: ASCSRGRETQY
V gene: TRBV7-2

CDR3 protein: ASTNWAGRDGYT
V gene: TRBV6-1

CDR3 protein: ASSVRGGGGTEAF
V gene: TRBV9

CDR3 protein: ASSLLAGSLNEQF
V gene: TRBV18

CDR3 protein: ASSLRAGLWETQY
V gene: TRBV7-7

CDR3 protein: ANSKGPRQGRPYEQY
V gene: TRBV21-1

CDR3 protein: ASSSGASGDYNEQF
V gene: TRBV6-5

CDR3 protein: ASSLGRASREQY
V gene: TRBV18

CDR3 protein: ASSKKKSEGLWTQY
V gene: TRBV21-1

CDR3 protein: ASSPPIRDRASGANVLT
V gene: TRBV18

CDR3 protein: ASSSLQALGNTEAF
V gene: TRBV5-4

CDR3 protein: ASSVGPGVTGELF
V gene: TRBV9

CDR3 protein: ASSLKVWNTEAF
V gene: TRBV5-6

CDR3 protein: ASSPGGAGGDTQY
V gene: TRBV7-8

CDR3 protein: ATSRDYPGNTGELF
V gene: TRBV15

CDR3 protein: ASSRDRGSFDEKLF
V gene: TRBV6-6

CDR3 protein: ATSRDFSNSPLH
V gene: TRBV15

CDR3 protein: ASSAQRDRSSYNSPLH
V gene: TRBV6-1

CDR3 protein: ASTLGGGKSNQPQH
V gene: TRBV19

CDR3 protein: ASSMTSFDEQF
V gene: TRBV27

CDR3 protein: ASRETGVGMNTEAF
V gene: TRBV2

CDR3 protein: ASSGLGGGYEQF
V gene: TRBV25-1

CDR3 protein: ASSPHSGNTIY
V gene: TRBV27

CDR3 protein: ASSSLTGTANTEAF
V gene: TRBV5-1

CDR3 protein: ASSPRQGSTEQF
V gene: TRBV14

CDR3 protein: ASSSSSSYNEQF
V gene: TRBV27

CDR3 protein: AWSGGPNQPQH
V gene: TRBV30

CDR3 protein: ASSPMGYEQY
V gene: TRBV6-6